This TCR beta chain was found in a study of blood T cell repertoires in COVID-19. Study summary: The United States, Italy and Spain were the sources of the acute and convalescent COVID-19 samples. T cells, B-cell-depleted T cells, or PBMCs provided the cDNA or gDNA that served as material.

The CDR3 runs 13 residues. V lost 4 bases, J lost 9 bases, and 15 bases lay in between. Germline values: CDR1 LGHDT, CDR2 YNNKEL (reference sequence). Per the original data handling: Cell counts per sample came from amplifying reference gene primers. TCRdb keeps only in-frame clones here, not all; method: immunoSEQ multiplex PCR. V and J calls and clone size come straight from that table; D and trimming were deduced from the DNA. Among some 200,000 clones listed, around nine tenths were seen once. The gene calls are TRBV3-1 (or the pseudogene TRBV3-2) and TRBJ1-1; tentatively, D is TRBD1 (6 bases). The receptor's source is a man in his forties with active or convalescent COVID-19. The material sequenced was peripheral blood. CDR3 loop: CASSPRTAAQAFF. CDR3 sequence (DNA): TGTGCCAGCAGCCCGCGGACAGCAGCTCAAGCTTTCTTT.